This T cell receptor beta chain was profiled in a study of blood T cell repertoires in COVID-19. A single count supports this clone. Measured with immunoSEQ multiplex PCR; TCRdb has only the in-frame clones, and not every one. Here the sample spans over 130,000 clones, 82% being singletons. The CDR3 length is 15 residues. V was pared by 2 bases and J by 4 bases, with 15 bases between. CDR1 is KGHSH, CDR2 LQKENI, per germline. The sequence was obtained from a woman of 80 years or more with acute or convalescent COVID-19. The sample was peripheral blood. J is TRBJ2-7 and V is TRBV18; D perhaps matches TRBD1 (5 bases). The CDR3 DNA follows: TGTGCCAGCTCACCAGAAACAGGCTGGTCATACGAGCAGTACTTC. It is translated as CASSPETGWSYEQYF.